The text below deals with one T cell receptor beta chain. Its specificity is unknown. One end of the junction does not line up with germline, which may come from a read error. The data belong to a study of cytomegalovirus exposure and HLA in healthy donors. Looking at the study overall: The early release's HLA-typed donors yielded 78 million or so unique TCRs. Regarding the study as a whole: Among immune exposure information, only CMV serostatus was available. In a later analysis, V- and J-gene trimming of beta chains associated with a DCLRE1C missense variant, replicated independently.

13 Jbeta primers and 60 Vbeta primers were used for the PCR. Assay: immunoSEQ multiplex PCR; the TCRdb copy retains only in-frame clones and omits some. Among about 140,000 clones listed, around 80% were seen once. The CDR3 has 16 amino acids. Germline CDR1 is GTSNPN and CDR2 is SVGIG (reference sequence). Sequencing was done on a sample of PBMCs. The clonotype was recovered from a male donor in good health and CMV-seronegative. The rearrangement links TRBV30 to TRBJ2-3, with 9 bases lining up with TRBD2. CDR3 DNA sequence: TGTACCTGGAGTGTACGAACTAGCGGGCGTGGCGATACGCAGTATTTT. Protein product: CTWSVRTSGRGDTQYF.